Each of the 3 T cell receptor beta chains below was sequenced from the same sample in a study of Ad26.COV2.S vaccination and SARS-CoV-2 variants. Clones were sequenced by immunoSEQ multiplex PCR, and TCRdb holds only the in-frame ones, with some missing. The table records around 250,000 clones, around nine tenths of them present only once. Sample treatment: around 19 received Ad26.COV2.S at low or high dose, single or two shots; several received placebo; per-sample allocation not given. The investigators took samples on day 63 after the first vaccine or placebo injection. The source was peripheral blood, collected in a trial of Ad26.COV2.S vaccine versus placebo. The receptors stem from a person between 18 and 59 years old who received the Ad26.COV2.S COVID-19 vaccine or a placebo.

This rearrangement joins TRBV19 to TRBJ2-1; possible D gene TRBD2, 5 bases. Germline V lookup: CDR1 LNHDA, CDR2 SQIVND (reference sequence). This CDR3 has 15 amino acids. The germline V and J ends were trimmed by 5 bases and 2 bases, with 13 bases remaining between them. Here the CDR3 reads CASSGGLATYNEQFF. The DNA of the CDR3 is TGTGCCAGTAGTGGCGGACTTGCCACCTACAATGAGCAGTTCTTC.

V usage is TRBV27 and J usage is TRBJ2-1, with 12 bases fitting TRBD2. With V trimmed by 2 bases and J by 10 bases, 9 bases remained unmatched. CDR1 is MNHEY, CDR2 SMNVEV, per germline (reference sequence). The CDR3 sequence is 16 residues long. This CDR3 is CASSLVGTSGSGEQFF. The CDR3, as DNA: TGTGCCAGCAGTTTAGTCGGGACTAGCGGGTCTGGCGAGCAGTTCTTC.

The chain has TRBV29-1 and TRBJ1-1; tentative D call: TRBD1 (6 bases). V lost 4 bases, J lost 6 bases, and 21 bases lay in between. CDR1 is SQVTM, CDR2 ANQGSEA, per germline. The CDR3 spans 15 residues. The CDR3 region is CSVALYYRESSEAFF. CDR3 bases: TGCAGCGTTGCCCTTTACTACAGGGAATCGTCTGAAGCTTTCTTT.